A selection of T cell receptor beta chains follows, all from one sample in a study of human T cells and chemical hapten exposure. MiXCR was run by TCRdb on the RACE reads, yielding one entry per CDR3 protein. The repertoire has fewer than 200,000 distinct CDR3 sequences, about a fifth of them found once; the top ten carry under 7%. Sequenced here: whole blood, sampled in connection with sensitization to the hapten diphenylcyclopropenone (DPC). The receptors were sampled from a woman aged 45 to 65 with alopecia areata. Some clones in this sample may be carry-over from other donors' samples. CDR3s include the opening cysteine and the closing phenylalanine or tryptophan. The order of the fields is J gene, D gene, clone size, V gene, CDR3 length, CDR3 protein, CDR3 DNA. D genes are given only for firm matches. Clone sizes are given selectively: once, few, many, or a class where the clone is expanded.

j_call: TRBJ1-3
d_call: -
clone_size: few
v_call: TRBV20-1
cdr3_length: 11
cdr3_aa: CSAFERNTIYF
cdr3_nt: TGCAGTGCCTTCGAACGAAACACCATATATTTT

j_call: TRBJ2-5
d_call: TRBD2
clone_size: few
v_call: TRBV27
cdr3_length: 14
cdr3_aa: CASWNRLAPETQYF
cdr3_nt: TGTGCCAGCTGGAATAGACTAGCGCCAGAGACCCAGTACTTC

j_call: TRBJ2-1
d_call: TRBD2
clone_size: -
v_call: TRBV10-3
cdr3_length: 15
cdr3_aa: CAITTSGTSYNEQFF
cdr3_nt: TGTGCCATCACGACTAGCGGGACCTCCTACAATGAGCAGTTCTTC

j_call: TRBJ2-5
d_call: TRBD2
clone_size: -
v_call: TRBV7-9
cdr3_length: 16
cdr3_aa: CASSFLAGGMGETQYF
cdr3_nt: TGTGCCAGCAGCTTTCTAGCGGGAGGCATGGGTGAGACCCAGTACTTC

j_call: TRBJ1-2
d_call: -
clone_size: few
v_call: TRBV29-1
cdr3_length: 13
cdr3_aa: CSVTKGPDYGYTF
cdr3_nt: TGCAGCGTTACAAAGGGGCCGGACTATGGCTACACCTTC

j_call: TRBJ1-3
d_call: -
clone_size: few
v_call: TRBV7-9
cdr3_length: 18
cdr3_aa: CASSLSGTRSDSGNTIYF
cdr3_nt: TGTGCCAGCAGCTTAAGTGGGACCAGAAGTGACTCTGGAAACACCATATATTTT

j_call: TRBJ2-1
d_call: -
clone_size: -
v_call: TRBV5-1
cdr3_length: 15
cdr3_aa: CASSPRDRGYNEQFF
cdr3_nt: TGCGCCAGCAGCCCGCGGGACCGAGGTTACAATGAGCAGTTCTTC

j_call: TRBJ2-1
d_call: TRBD2
clone_size: few
v_call: TRBV5-4
cdr3_length: 16
cdr3_aa: CASSLAGGLARNEQFF
cdr3_nt: TGTGCCAGCAGCTTGGCCGGTGGACTAGCCAGGAATGAGCAGTTCTTC

j_call: TRBJ2-3
d_call: -
clone_size: few
v_call: TRBV7-8
cdr3_length: 16
cdr3_aa: CASSPTSGPTTDTQYF
cdr3_nt: TGTGCCAGCAGTCCCACGTCCGGACCAACCACAGATACGCAGTATTTT

j_call: TRBJ1-5
d_call: TRBD1
clone_size: few
v_call: TRBV20-1
cdr3_length: 14
cdr3_aa: CSASRDRVFQPQHF
cdr3_nt: TGCAGTGCTAGCCGGGACAGGGTCTTTCAGCCCCAGCATTTT

j_call: TRBJ1-2
d_call: TRBD1
clone_size: few
v_call: TRBV20-1
cdr3_length: 16
cdr3_aa: CSASGTGGSGNYGYTF
cdr3_nt: TGCAGTGCTAGCGGGACAGGGGGCTCGGGGAACTATGGCTACACCTTC

j_call: TRBJ2-3
d_call: -
clone_size: few
v_call: TRBV7-9
cdr3_length: 13
cdr3_aa: CASSQGIWDTQYF
cdr3_nt: TGTGCCAGCAGCCAGGGAATTTGGGATACGCAGTATTTT

j_call: TRBJ2-1
d_call: TRBD1
clone_size: -
v_call: TRBV15
cdr3_length: 16
cdr3_aa: CATSRLGTGGSDEQLF
cdr3_nt: TGTGCCACCAGCAGATTAGGGACAGGGGGGTCTGATGAGCAGCTCTTC

j_call: TRBJ1-1
d_call: -
clone_size: -
v_call: TRBV7-9
cdr3_length: 15
cdr3_aa: CASSLFVGVNTEAFF
cdr3_nt: TGTGCCAGCAGCTTATTTGTGGGAGTGAACACTGAAGCTTTCTTT

j_call: TRBJ2-3
d_call: -
clone_size: many
v_call: TRBV29-1
cdr3_length: 12
cdr3_aa: CSVERGVDTQYF
cdr3_nt: TGCAGCGTTGAACGAGGGGTCGATACGCAGTATTTT

j_call: TRBJ2-2
d_call: TRBD2
clone_size: once
v_call: TRBV29-1
cdr3_length: 16
cdr3_aa: CSVEGGLAGGTGELFF
cdr3_nt: TGCAGCGTTGAGGGGGGACTAGCGGGAGGCACCGGGGAGCTGTTTTTT

j_call: TRBJ2-2
d_call: TRBD2
clone_size: once
v_call: TRBV5-1
cdr3_length: 18
cdr3_aa: CASSLGPSGKENTGELFF
cdr3_nt: TGCGCCAGCAGCTTGGGTCCTAGCGGAAAAGAGAACACCGGGGAGCTGTTTTTT

j_call: TRBJ2-3
d_call: -
clone_size: few
v_call: TRBV21-1
cdr3_length: 14
cdr3_aa: CASSNYSDPDTQYF
cdr3_nt: TGTGCCAGCAGCAATTATTCTGACCCGGATACGCAGTATTTT

j_call: TRBJ1-1
d_call: TRBD1
clone_size: many
v_call: TRBV20-1
cdr3_length: 15
cdr3_aa: CSARDLRQGGLYAFF
cdr3_nt: TGCAGTGCTAGAGATTTGCGACAGGGGGGCCTTTATGCTTTCTTT

j_call: TRBJ2-2
d_call: TRBD2
clone_size: few
v_call: TRBV3-1
cdr3_length: 15
cdr3_aa: CASSQGLAGDGELFF
cdr3_nt: TGTGCCAGCAGCCAAGGACTAGCGGGAGATGGGGAGCTGTTTTTT

j_call: TRBJ1-4
d_call: TRBD1
clone_size: few
v_call: TRBV18
cdr3_length: 16
cdr3_aa: CASSRDRGQANEKLFF
cdr3_nt: TGTGCCAGCTCGCGGGACAGGGGGCAGGCTAATGAAAAACTGTTTTTT

j_call: TRBJ2-3
d_call: -
clone_size: few
v_call: TRBV24-1
cdr3_length: 15
cdr3_aa: CATRGTAVHSDTQYF
cdr3_nt: TGTGCCACCAGAGGGACCGCCGTGCATTCGGATACGCAGTATTTT

j_call: TRBJ1-1
d_call: -
clone_size: -
v_call: TRBV12-3/TRBV12-4
cdr3_length: 13
cdr3_aa: CAGLRRGNTEAFF
cdr3_nt: TGTGCCGGGCTCAGACGGGGGAACACTGAAGCTTTCTTT

j_call: TRBJ1-4
d_call: -
clone_size: -
v_call: TRBV11-2
cdr3_length: 11
cdr3_aa: CASSFRDKLFF
cdr3_nt: TGTGCCAGCAGCTTTCGAGATAAGCTGTTTTTT

j_call: TRBJ2-2
d_call: TRBD1
clone_size: -
v_call: TRBV29-1
cdr3_length: 14
cdr3_aa: CSVDRQGNTGELFF
cdr3_nt: TGCAGCGTTGACCGACAGGGCAATACCGGGGAGCTGTTTTTT

j_call: TRBJ2-7
d_call: TRBD1
clone_size: -
v_call: TRBV15
cdr3_length: 14
cdr3_aa: CATSGQNRGREQYF
cdr3_nt: TGTGCCACCAGCGGCCAGAACAGGGGTCGCGAGCAGTACTTC

j_call: TRBJ2-3
d_call: TRBD1
clone_size: -
v_call: TRBV29-1
cdr3_length: 13
cdr3_aa: CGVAWTGSDTQYF
cdr3_nt: TGCGGCGTCGCTTGGACAGGATCAGATACGCAGTATTTT

j_call: TRBJ2-5
d_call: -
clone_size: few
v_call: TRBV12-3/TRBV12-4
cdr3_length: 13
cdr3_aa: CASSSGQGETQYF
cdr3_nt: TGTGCCAGCAGTTCTGGGCAGGGGGAGACCCAGTACTTC

j_call: TRBJ2-3
d_call: -
clone_size: -
v_call: TRBV3-1
cdr3_length: 15
cdr3_aa: CASSHHGSQADTQYF
cdr3_nt: TGTGCCAGCAGCCATCACGGGAGTCAAGCAGATACGCAGTATTTT

j_call: TRBJ2-3
d_call: TRBD2
clone_size: -
v_call: TRBV20-1
cdr3_length: 15
cdr3_aa: CSAPPLAGLTDTQYF
cdr3_nt: TGCAGTGCCCCCCCACTAGCGGGGCTCACAGATACGCAGTATTTT

j_call: TRBJ2-5
d_call: -
clone_size: -
v_call: TRBV12-3/TRBV12-4
cdr3_length: 12
cdr3_aa: CASSSDEETQYF
cdr3_nt: TGTGCCAGCAGTTCCGACGAAGAGACCCAGTACTTC

j_call: TRBJ2-5
d_call: -
clone_size: few
v_call: TRBV29-1
cdr3_length: 11
cdr3_aa: CSVELQETQYF
cdr3_nt: TGCAGCGTTGAACTGCAAGAGACCCAGTACTTC

j_call: TRBJ2-7
d_call: -
clone_size: few
v_call: TRBV7-9
cdr3_length: 15
cdr3_aa: CASSHKRDASYEQYF
cdr3_nt: TGTGCCAGCAGCCACAAGAGGGACGCCTCCTACGAGCAGTACTTC

j_call: TRBJ2-5
d_call: -
clone_size: -
v_call: TRBV7-9
cdr3_length: 13
cdr3_aa: CASSLDRAWSQYF
cdr3_nt: TGTGCCAGCAGCTTAGATAGGGCATGGTCCCAGTACTTC

j_call: TRBJ2-3
d_call: TRBD2
clone_size: many
v_call: TRBV6-4
cdr3_length: 15
cdr3_aa: CASSEGPAGLDTQYF
cdr3_nt: TGTGCCAGCAGTGAAGGTCCAGCGGGATTAGATACGCAGTATTTT

j_call: TRBJ2-2
d_call: -
clone_size: -
v_call: TRBV18
cdr3_length: 15
cdr3_aa: CASSPGQVSTGELFF
cdr3_nt: TGTGCCAGCTCACCGGGACAAGTATCGACCGGGGAGCTGTTTTTT

j_call: TRBJ2-3
d_call: -
clone_size: -
v_call: TRBV5-1
cdr3_length: 15
cdr3_aa: CASSLLQPSTDTQYF
cdr3_nt: TGCGCCAGCAGCTTGCTCCAGCCTAGCACAGATACGCAGTATTTT

j_call: TRBJ2-5
d_call: -
clone_size: few
v_call: TRBV5-1
cdr3_length: 14
cdr3_aa: CASSLDATQETQYF
cdr3_nt: TGCGCCAGCAGCTTGGATGCGACCCAAGAGACCCAGTACTTC

j_call: TRBJ2-5
d_call: -
clone_size: few
v_call: TRBV29-1
cdr3_length: 13
cdr3_aa: CSVGGGSGETQYF
cdr3_nt: TGCAGCGTTGGTGGAGGGTCCGGAGAGACCCAGTACTTC

j_call: TRBJ1-1
d_call: -
clone_size: few
v_call: TRBV10-1
cdr3_length: 18
cdr3_aa: CASTYYPGQSVLPGEAFF
cdr3_nt: TGCGCCAGCACATATTACCCAGGACAGTCGGTCCTTCCCGGGGAAGCTTTCTTT

j_call: TRBJ2-5
d_call: -
clone_size: -
v_call: TRBV10-3
cdr3_length: 13
cdr3_aa: CAISGGRVETQYF
cdr3_nt: TGTGCCATCAGTGGTGGACGGGTGGAGACCCAGTACTTC

j_call: TRBJ2-7
d_call: TRBD2
clone_size: -
v_call: TRBV3-1
cdr3_length: 16
cdr3_aa: CASSQVTSGTSYEQYF
cdr3_nt: TGTGCCAGCAGCCAAGTGACTAGCGGGACATCCTACGAGCAGTACTTC

j_call: TRBJ2-1
d_call: -
clone_size: many
v_call: TRBV3-1
cdr3_length: 17
cdr3_aa: CASSQLTIVRPSNEQFF
cdr3_nt: TGTGCCAGCAGCCAATTAACCATAGTGCGGCCGTCCAATGAGCAGTTCTTC

j_call: TRBJ2-7
d_call: -
clone_size: few
v_call: TRBV5-1
cdr3_length: 13
cdr3_aa: CASSFRDGYEQYF
cdr3_nt: TGCGCCAGCAGCTTCCGGGACGGCTACGAGCAGTACTTC

j_call: TRBJ2-3
d_call: TRBD2
clone_size: -
v_call: TRBV30
cdr3_length: 15
cdr3_aa: CAWSATSGSTDTQYF
cdr3_nt: TGTGCCTGGAGTGCGACTAGCGGGAGCACAGATACGCAGTATTTT

j_call: TRBJ2-5
d_call: TRBD1
clone_size: -
v_call: TRBV5-1
cdr3_length: 15
cdr3_aa: CASSPTRGRVETQYF
cdr3_nt: TGCGCCAGCAGCCCGACCAGGGGGCGAGTAGAGACCCAGTACTTC

j_call: TRBJ1-2
d_call: -
clone_size: few
v_call: TRBV15
cdr3_length: 13
cdr3_aa: CAKLADGDYGYTF
cdr3_nt: TGTGCCAAACTAGCCGACGGAGACTATGGCTACACCTTC

j_call: TRBJ1-1
d_call: -
clone_size: few
v_call: TRBV6-5
cdr3_length: 16
cdr3_aa: CASSYRRFSSNTEAFF
cdr3_nt: TGTGCCAGCAGTTATCGGCGGTTCAGTTCGAACACTGAAGCTTTCTTT

j_call: TRBJ2-2
d_call: TRBD2
clone_size: -
v_call: TRBV15
cdr3_length: 15
cdr3_aa: CATSRRAGDAGELFF
cdr3_nt: TGTGCCACCAGCAGACGAGCGGGAGATGCCGGGGAGCTGTTTTTT

j_call: TRBJ2-7
d_call: -
clone_size: -
v_call: TRBV5-1
cdr3_length: 15
cdr3_aa: CASSLTPGHLYEQYF
cdr3_nt: TGCGCCAGCAGCTTGACCCCGGGACACCTCTACGAGCAGTACTTC

j_call: TRBJ1-5
d_call: -
clone_size: few
v_call: TRBV28
cdr3_length: 14
cdr3_aa: CASGGGPSNQPQHF
cdr3_nt: TGTGCCAGCGGCGGGGGCCCGAGCAATCAGCCCCAGCATTTT

j_call: TRBJ1-6
d_call: -
clone_size: few
v_call: TRBV21-1
cdr3_length: 18
cdr3_aa: CASSKAGEGDSYNSPLHF
cdr3_nt: TGTGCCAGCAGCAAAGCTGGGGAAGGGGATTCCTATAATTCACCCCTCCACTTT

j_call: TRBJ2-5
d_call: -
clone_size: -
v_call: TRBV7-6
cdr3_length: 13
cdr3_aa: CASSFGGMETQYF
cdr3_nt: TGTGCCAGCAGCTTTGGCGGGATGGAGACCCAGTACTTC

j_call: TRBJ2-2
d_call: TRBD2
clone_size: -
v_call: TRBV27
cdr3_length: 14
cdr3_aa: CASSLRPGGGELFF
cdr3_nt: TGTGCCAGCAGCCTCAGGCCGGGGGGCGGGGAGCTGTTTTTT

j_call: TRBJ2-1
d_call: TRBD2
clone_size: few
v_call: TRBV6-2/TRBV6-3
cdr3_length: 14
cdr3_aa: CAGGLAGGLGEQFF
cdr3_nt: TGTGCCGGGGGACTAGCGGGAGGGCTTGGTGAGCAGTTCTTC

j_call: TRBJ2-3
d_call: -
clone_size: many
v_call: TRBV3-1
cdr3_length: 14
cdr3_aa: CASSRKQHTDTQYF
cdr3_nt: TGTGCCAGCAGCAGGAAGCAACACACAGATACGCAGTATTTT

j_call: TRBJ2-2
d_call: -
clone_size: -
v_call: TRBV29-1
cdr3_length: 14
cdr3_aa: CSVGGAGVAGELFF
cdr3_nt: TGCAGCGTAGGGGGGGCAGGGGTGGCCGGGGAGCTGTTTTTT

j_call: TRBJ2-2
d_call: TRBD2
clone_size: -
v_call: TRBV27
cdr3_length: 15
cdr3_aa: CASTGWEGPTGELFF
cdr3_nt: TGTGCCAGCACGGGGTGGGAGGGTCCCACCGGGGAGCTGTTTTTT